What follows are 9 T cell receptor beta chains derived from one specimen sequenced in a study of T-cell memory formation after mild COVID-19. TCRdb used MiXCR to reprocess the 5' RACE reads, holding one entry per CDR3 protein. The repertoire holds fewer than 400,000 distinct CDR3 sequences, more than 15% seen once, with 20% to 25% in the top ten. The specimen sequenced was PBMCs or a T cell subset sorted from them (not recorded which). The receptors here all came from a man younger than 30 who had mild COVID-19 (a few samples of this study predate the infection). Cell type and time point are not known.

This clonotype was counted a few times. CDR3 region: CATSRGRDTEAFF. The CDR3 DNA reads TGTGCCACCAGCAGGGGCCGGGACACTGAAGCTTTCTTT. V gene TRBV15 combines with J gene TRBJ1-1, with D uncertain. The V end lost 3 bases, the J end lost 3 bases, and 8 bases lay between the germline ends. Germline values: CDR1 LNHNV, CDR2 YYDKDF (reference sequence). This CDR3 is built from 13 residues.

This clonotype showed up just a few times. The chain uses TRBV6-2 or TRBV6-3 and TRBJ2-2; 10 nucleotides agree with TRBD1. Per the germline V gene, CDR1 is MNHEY and CDR2 is SVGEGT. The CDR3 extends over 16 amino acids. V lost 3 bases and J lost 3; bases outside the gene matches: 4. CDR3 bases: TGTGCCAGCAGTTATTCCGGGACAGGGGACACCGGGGAGCTGTTTTTT. It translates to CASSYSGTGDTGELFF.

The rearrangement uses TRBV20-1 and TRBJ2-3; D remains unclear. The CDR3 length is 15 residues. The ends were cut back, 3 bases at V and 1 base at J, with 14 bases in the middle. CDR1 and CDR2 (germline): DFQATT, SNEGSKA (reference sequence). Here the CDR3 reads CSARGQAGGTDTQYF. The CDR3 DNA is TGCAGTGCTAGGGGTCAAGCTGGGGGCACAGATACGCAGTATTTT.

The chain has TRBV6-6 and TRBJ2-7; 8 bases match TRBD2. V shed 7 bases, J shed 2 bases, and the junction held 7 bases outside the gene matches. This CDR3 is built from 14 residues. CDR1 is MNHNY, CDR2 SVGAGI, per germline (reference sequence). The CDR3 DNA sequence: TGTGCCAGCACCCCAAGCGGGGGTGCCTACGAGCAGTACGTC. This codes for CASTPSGGAYEQYV.

This chain links TRBV7-6 with TRBJ2-2, with D possibly TRBD1 on 5 matching bases. Trimming removed 6 bases from V and 6 bases from J, with 14 bases in between. The V gene's germline CDR1 is SGHVS and CDR2 FNYEAQ. This CDR3 has 14 amino acids. The CDR3 loop is CASRGLRGAGELFF. DNA for the CDR3: TGTGCCAGCAGGGGCCTAAGGGGCGCCGGGGAGCTGTTTTTT. Together with reference TRBV7-6 and TRBJ2-2, the CDR3 gives the full variable domain: GAGVSQSPRYKVTKRGQDVALRCDPISGHVSLYWYRQALGQGPEFLTYFNYEAQQDKSGLPNDRFSAERPEGSISTLTIQRTEQRDSAMYRCASRGLRGAGELFFGEGSRLTVL.

The CDR3 region is CASSLATDYQETQYF. In nucleotides, the CDR3 is TGCGCCAGCAGCTTGGCAACAGATTACCAAGAGACCCAGTACTTC. The chain uses TRBV5-1 and TRBJ2-5; D remains unclear. CDR3 length: 15 amino acids. Germline loops: CDR1 SGHRS, CDR2 YFSETQ. Trimming took 0 bases from V and 0 from J, leaving 9 bases between them.

This clonotype has more than one count but fewer than ten. The J gene is TRBJ2-7, the V gene TRBV5-1; D call uncertain. CDR3 length equals 14 residues. The V gene's germline CDR1 is SGHRS and CDR2 YFSETQ. The V and J ends lost 0 bases and 0 bases respectively, with 7 bases between them. CDR3 residues: CASSLGDGSYEQYV. In DNA, the CDR3 is TGCGCCAGCAGCTTGGGTGACGGCTCCTACGAGCAGTACGTC.

The chain joins TRBV12-3 or TRBV12-4 to TRBJ1-6; 7 bases are shared with TRBD1. The CDR3 totals 17 residues. With V trimmed by 5 bases and J by 0 bases, 7 bases remained unmatched. The CDR3, as DNA: TGTGCCAGCAGTCCGCCGGGACAGAGCTCCTATAATTCACCCCTCCACTTT. This gives the protein CASSPPGQSSYNSPLHF.

This clonotype was observed a handful of times. The chain joins TRBV27 to TRBJ2-3; TRBD1 is a possible D gene (6 bases). Germline V gene sequence: CDR1 MNHEY, CDR2 SMNVEV (reference sequence). V lost 1 base and J lost 4, with 12 bases in between. The CDR3 sequence is 15 residues long. CDR3 in amino acids: CASSLLGAGSDTQYF. CDR3 DNA: TGTGCCAGCAGTTTATTGGGGGCAGGATCAGATACGCAGTATTTT.